This entry lists 2 T cell receptor beta chains sequenced from one sample in a study of human T cells and chemical hapten exposure. Time point here: patch test 1, 2 weeks after DPC sensitization. As for treatment: therapeutic diphenylcyclopropenone sensitization with weekly scalp DPC. TCRdb recomputed calls from the RACE reads with MiXCR, one row per CDR3 protein. The sample contains around 71,000 distinct CDR3 sequences, about 9.4% of which appear only once. Sequences were derived from whole blood, sampled in connection with sensitization to the hapten diphenylcyclopropenone (DPC). Receptors originate from a woman aged 40 to 55 with alopecia areata. Some clones in this sample may be carry-over from other donors' samples.

About this clonotype itself: Being one base from a much bigger clone, this may be a read error. Since no conserved phenylalanine or tryptophan closes the CDR3, a read error is the likely cause. This rearrangement joins TRBV20-1 to TRBJ1-1, with D tentatively TRBD1 (5 bases). This CDR3 spans 13 amino acids. Trimming stripped 2 bases from V and 4 bases from J, with 11 bases between. Germline lookup yields CDR1 DFQATT and CDR2 SNEGSKA (reference sequence). CDR3 bases: TGCAGTGCTAGACGTCAGGGCATCACTGAAGCTTTCTCT. It is translated as CSARRQGITEAFS.

This clonotype came up many times. The V gene is TRBV5-5, the J gene TRBJ2-2, with D maybe TRBD1 (5 bases). Trimming took 2 bases from V and 1 from J, leaving 18 bases between them. Looked up from germline, CDR1 is SGHKS and CDR2 is YYEKEE (reference sequence). CDR3 length equals 18 residues. The CDR3 DNA sequence: TGTGCCAGCAGCTTCCCAACTTTGGCAGGGATGAACACCGGGGAGCTGTTTTTT. Its protein product is CASSFPTLAGMNTGELFF.